A single sample is the source of the 8 T cell receptor beta chains below, sequenced in a study of blood T cell repertoires in COVID-19. The repertoire was sequenced with immunoSEQ multiplex PCR; TCRdb's copy has only in-frame clones and lacks some. The sample holds approximately 250,000 clones; 84% are singletons and the top ten take less than 10%. The sample was peripheral blood. These receptors all stem from a human donor in a cohort sampled during active COVID-19.

This clone occurred a few times. The chain employs TRBV9 and TRBJ1-1; a possible D gene is TRBD1 (6 bases). This CDR3 is 14 amino acids long. V was cut by 3 bases and J by 4 bases, with 13 bases left in between. Germline CDR1 is SGDLS and CDR2 is YYNGEE. The CDR3 DNA reads TGTGCCAGCAGCGCCGGACAGCCGGGCACTGAAGCTTTCTTT. It is translated as CASSAGQPGTEAFF.

This clone showed up just once. The chain links TRBV6-5 to TRBJ1-3, with a weak D call TRBD1 (6 bases). The germline V gene encodes CDR1 MNHEY and CDR2 SVGAGI. The length of the CDR3 is 14 residues. V gave up 6 bases and J gave up 1 base, with 10 bases separating them. The CDR3 region has the DNA TGTGCCAGCAGAATAGGGGGATCTGGAAACACCATATATTTT. Encoded protein: CASRIGGSGNTIYF.

The chain links TRBV4-1 to TRBJ1-1, with no clear D. This CDR3 has 12 residues. CDR1 is MGHRA, CDR2 YSYEKL, per germline. Trimming removed 0 bases from V and 5 bases from J, with 4 bases in between. CDR3: CASSQDQTEAFF. DNA for the CDR3: TGCGCCAGCAGCCAAGATCAAACTGAAGCTTTCTTT.

V is TRBV5-4 and J is TRBJ1-2, with 11 bases identical to TRBD1. The CDR3 spans 14 residues. With 1 base clipped from V and 7 bases from J, the junction kept 3 bases outside the gene matches. Germline assignment: CDR1 SGHNT and CDR2 YYREEE (reference sequence). The CDR3 reads CASSLPGTGGGYTF. The CDR3 DNA is TGTGCCAGCAGCTTGCCCGGGACAGGGGGTGGCTACACCTTC.

The rearrangement links TRBV28 to TRBJ1-6; TRBD1 agrees at 9 bases. The CDR3 runs to 15 residues. Germline V CDR1 and CDR2: MDHEN, SYDVKM. Trimming removed 5 bases from V and 6 bases from J; junction bases left unmatched: 5. The DNA for the CDR3 is TGTGCCAGCAGTCCTAGGACAGGGGTTAATTCACCCCTCCACTTT. Translating it yields CASSPRTGVNSPLHF.

CDR3 sequence reads: CASSFRGATDTQYF. The DNA of the CDR3 is TGTGCCAGCAGCTTTCGGGGGGCCACAGATACGCAGTATTTT. V is TRBV5-8 and J is TRBJ2-3; the D gene is possibly TRBD2 (7 bases). In germline, CDR1 is SGHTS, CDR2 YDEGEE. The CDR3 covers 14 residues. The germline V and J ends were trimmed by 2 bases and 2 bases, with 9 bases remaining between them.

This chain connects TRBV9 to TRBJ2-1; D gene unclear. Germline CDR1 SGDLS, CDR2 YYNGEE. This CDR3 contains 16 residues. Trimming stripped 4 bases from V and 0 bases from J, with 14 bases between. The CDR3 bases are TGTGCCAGCAGCCTAGGTCAGTTAAGCTCCTACAATGAGCAGTTCTTC. Translation gives CASSLGQLSSYNEQFF.

This rearrangement joins TRBV5-1 to TRBJ1-2; 7 positions match TRBD1. Germline-derived CDR1 and CDR2 are SGHRS and YFSETQ. After removal of 3 bases from V and 5 bases from J, the junction contained 7 bases not matched to a gene. CDR3 size: 14 residues. The DNA of the CDR3 is TGCGCCAGCAGCTGGCGGGACAGCGAGTATGGCTACACCTTC. Protein sequence: CASSWRDSEYGYTF.